The clone carrying this T cell receptor beta chain was seen only once. Its target is not known. Assay: immunoSEQ multiplex PCR; the TCRdb copy retains only in-frame clones and omits some. Among some 470,000 clones listed, less than 80% were seen once. The source of the sample is a study of shared clonotypes between healthy human individuals. Study outcomes and limitations: Represented genetic and exposure-history diversity was restricted by having few donors. Researchers sampled blood only, noting tissue repertoires likely differ. Clonotype sharing across donors was expected to vary with sequencing depth.

Among the donors, all were Caucasian adults who lived in Nashville, Tennessee. V was pared by 4 bases and J by 4 bases, with 11 bases between. Germline assignment: CDR1 SGDLS and CDR2 YYNGEE. This CDR3 has 13 residues. The origin of this receptor is a woman between 40 and 55 years old in good health. Some clones in this sample may be carry-over from other donors' samples. The sequenced sample consisted of PBMCs. The V and J genes are TRBV9 and TRBJ1-2; D uncertain. DNA of the CDR3: TGTGCCAGCAGCCAAGAGGATGGCTATGGCTACACCTTC. Protein sequence: CASSQEDGYGYTF.